The sequence of this TCR beta chain was determined in a study of blood T cell repertoires in COVID-19. Generated by immunoSEQ multiplex PCR, the TCRdb table keeps only in-frame clones and is missing some. The table has some 300,000 clones, 88% seen once; the top ten hold just under 1%. CDR1 and CDR2 (germline): SGHDN, FVKESK. The CDR3 is 12 amino acids. Trimming took off 4 bases at V and 4 bases at J, with 7 bases between the two ends. Sequenced input: PBMCs or T cells enriched from blood (not recorded which). The chain uses TRBV14 and TRBJ1-1, with D perhaps TRBD1 (5 bases). This receptor was identified in a woman between 25 and 40 years old who had recovered from COVID-19. The CDR3 DNA follows: TGTGCCAGCAGCCGGCAGGGCACTGAAGCTTTCTTT. Translated: CASSRQGTEAFF.